These 16 T cell receptor beta chains were sequenced from one sample in a study of regulatory T cells in long-lasting Graves disease. The time point is: newly diagnosed GD, antithyroid drugs for less than 3 months. Making the TCR library involved RNA that had been extracted from PBMCs. Arm-PCR of CDR3 regions and iRepertoire HTBI primers were the basis on which TCR beta libraries were built. Each CDR3 protein is one row after TCRdb ran MiXCR on the multiplex PCR reads. Here the sample spans 300,000 to 400,000 distinct CDR3 sequences, approximately 16% being singletons. This same sample was also taken into another study, of T cells in Graves' hyperthyroidism and ophthalmopathy.

The sample was peripheral blood mononuclear cells (PBMCs), taken at new diagnosis, from a patient treated with antithyroid drugs. These receptors were collected from a man aged 35 to 55 with Graves disease.

The table lists this clonotype with a few counts. This sequence joins TRBV29-1 and TRBJ2-3; 7 nucleotides agree with TRBD2. CDR3 length: 14 residues. The J segment lost 1 base and the V segment lost 3 bases, leaving 4 bases of the junction unmatched. Germline CDR1 is SQVTM and CDR2 is ANQGSEA. This chain's CDR3 is CSVEFSGGTDTQYF. CDR3 bases: TGCAGCGTTGAGTTCAGCGGGGGCACAGATACGCAGTATTTT.

This chain joins TRBV12-3 or TRBV12-4 and TRBJ2-2, with 9 bases matching TRBD1. CDR3 length: 15 amino acids. V was clipped by 5 bases and J by 4 bases; unmatched bases: 5. The CDR3 coding sequence is TGTGCCAGCAGTCCCGGGACAGGGTCCACCGGGGAGCTGTTTTTT. Translated, it gives CASSPGTGSTGELFF.

This sequence joins TRBV20-1 and TRBJ1-6, with D possibly TRBD1 on 5 matching bases. The V end lost 3 bases, the J end lost 0 bases, and 15 bases lay between the germline ends. The CDR3 is 17 amino acids. Germline lookup yields CDR1 DFQATT and CDR2 SNEGSKA (reference sequence). CDR3 residues: CSARGQGYYSYNSPLHF. Written as DNA, the CDR3 is TGCAGTGCTAGGGGGCAGGGATATTACTCCTATAATTCACCCCTCCACTTT.

On this clonotype: This clone may be a read error of a much larger clone one base away. This sequence joins TRBV6-1 and TRBJ2-7, with D hard to call. CDR3 length equals 12 residues. Trimming shortened V by 10 bases and J by 6 bases, and 16 bases separated the two germline ends. Germline CDR1 MNHNS, CDR2 SASEGT. The CDR3 DNA sequence: TGTGCCACCTCGACTGGATGGGCCGAGCAGTACTTC. Translated, it gives CATSTGWAEQYF.

This clonotype was observed many times. V gene TRBV20-1 combines with J gene TRBJ2-1; the match to TRBD1 covers 8 bases. Germline V lookup: CDR1 DFQATT, CDR2 SNEGSKA (reference sequence). This CDR3 is built from 13 residues. V lost 8 bases and J lost 4; bases outside the gene matches: 7. The CDR3 DNA follows: TGCAGTCGAAGGGACAGGATATACAATGAGCAGTTCTTC. As protein: CSRRDRIYNEQFF.

This clonotype was detected ten times or more. This sequence joins TRBV3-1 and TRBJ2-2; 10 bases agree with TRBD2. V gave up 6 bases and J gave up 6 bases; unmatched junction bases: 16. Germline CDR1 and CDR2: LGHDT and YNNKEL (reference sequence). The CDR3 covers 18 residues. The CDR3 DNA is TGTGCCAGCAGTCCCGGGACTAGCGCCACCCGGGGGGCCGGGGAGCTGTTTTTT. It encodes CASSPGTSATRGAGELFF. Filled out from reference TRBV3-1 and TRBJ2-2, the complete variable domain reads DTAVSQTPKYLVTQMGNDKSIKCEQNLGHDTMYWYKQDSKKFLKIMFSYNNKELIINETVPNRFSPKSPDKAHLNLHINSLELGDSAVYFCASSPGTSATRGAGELFFGEGSRLTVL.

The rearrangement uses TRBV28 and TRBJ2-4; tentatively, D is TRBD1 or TRBD2 (7 bases each). Germline V CDR1 and CDR2: MDHEN, SYDVKM. The CDR3 length is 13 residues. V lost 10 bases, J lost 3 bases, and 13 bases lay in between. The CDR3 DNA is TGTGCCACCTCAGGGGGGGGCAAAAACATTCAGTACTTC. This sequence encodes CATSGGGKNIQYF.

This clonotype was seen repeatedly, ten times or more. The chain employs TRBV7-9 and TRBJ1-5; possible D gene TRBD1, 5 bases. With 1 base removed from V and 0 bases from J, the gap between germline ends came to 10 bases. CDR1 and CDR2 from the germline V gene are SEHNR and FQNEAQ (reference sequence). The CDR3 is 16 residues long. The CDR3: CASSLVSGTSNQPQHF. The CDR3 DNA follows: TGTGCCAGCAGCTTAGTGTCGGGGACTAGCAATCAGCCCCAGCATTTT.

This clonotype has at least ten counts. This sequence joins TRBV7-9 and TRBJ2-5; a possible D gene is TRBD2 (6 bases). Trimming cost V 6 bases and J 6 bases, with 14 bases left between them. Germline V gene lookup returns CDR1 SEHNR and CDR2 FQNEAQ (reference sequence). The CDR3 extends over 13 amino acids. CDR3 loop: CASRKGGFQTQYF. The CDR3, as DNA: TGTGCCAGCAGAAAAGGAGGGTTTCAGACCCAGTACTTC.

This clonotype turned up a few times. The rearrangement joins TRBV6-2 or TRBV6-3 to TRBJ1-1; a possible D gene is TRBD1 (5 bases). Between the trimmed V and J ends, which lost 0 bases and 1 base, there was a span of 9 bases. CDR1 and CDR2 (germline): MNHEY, SVGEGT. The CDR3 is 15 residues long. The CDR3 loop reads CASSYSTVRNTEAFF. The CDR3, as DNA: TGTGCCAGCAGTTACTCGACAGTACGGAACACTGAAGCTTTCTTT.

The sample holds one count of this clonotype. It may be a read error: a sequence one base away is much more abundant. Because the CDR3 is missing its conserved closing phenylalanine or tryptophan, this is likely a read error. This chain joins TRBV6-2 or TRBV6-3 and TRBJ1-1; D gene uncertain. The CDR3 has 14 residues. Germline CDR1 MNHEY, CDR2 SVGEGT. The V end was cut by 8 bases, the J end by 0 bases, with 13 bases between. This CDR3 reads CASSLRVLNTEAFI. CDR3 nucleotide sequence: TGTGCCAGCTCCCTCCGTGTCCTGAACACTGAAGCTTTCATT.

There are many counts of this clonotype. Germline and junction disagree at one end, which may indicate a read error. V and J are TRBV19 and TRBJ2-7; D perhaps matches TRBD2 (5 bases). CDR3 size: 11 residues. Germline CDR1 reads LNHDA; CDR2 reads SQIVND (reference sequence). The CDR3 coding sequence is TGCGCCAGCAGCGGCTCCTACGAGCAGTACTTC. Its translation is CASSGSYEQYF.

The sample holds many counts of this clonotype. The chain employs TRBV7-3 and TRBJ2-3; TRBD1 matches at 7 bases. The CDR3 spans 13 residues. The germline gives CDR1 SGHTA, CDR2 FQGTGA. V lost 5 bases and J lost 5; bases outside the gene matches: 4. This CDR3 is CASSKGQLDTQYF. CDR3 coding DNA: TGTGCCAGCAGCAAGGGACAGCTAGATACGCAGTATTTT.

This clonotype was found many times. The chain has TRBV6-2 or TRBV6-3 and TRBJ2-1; TRBD1 matches at 7 bases. There are 14 residues in the CDR3. J was trimmed by 8 bases and V by 5 bases; bases with no gene match: 9. Germline loops: CDR1 MNHEY, CDR2 SVGEGT. The CDR3 loop is CASSTRQGGHEQFF. The CDR3 bases are TGTGCCAGCAGTACCCGACAGGGTGGGCATGAGCAGTTCTTC.

This clonotype was counted only a few times. A read error may explain this, as a much larger clone is one base away. The chain couples TRBV28 to TRBJ2-3; 12 bases align to TRBD2. Germline assignment: CDR1 MDHEN and CDR2 SYDVKM. This CDR3 is built from 17 residues. The CDR3 loop is CPSRPTPSGGVTDTQYF. The CDR3 DNA reads as TGTCCCAGCAGGCCTACTCCTAGCGGGGGGGTCACAGATACGCAGTATTTT.

This clonotype was counted ten times or more. The V call is TRBV5-1, the J call TRBJ1-6, with D maybe TRBD1 (5 bases). This CDR3 spans 15 amino acids. The V and J ends lost 0 bases and 11 bases respectively, with 15 bases between them. The germline CDR1 and CDR2 sequences are SGHRS and YFSETQ. CDR3 DNA sequence: TGCGCCAGCAGCTTGGGGGACCCGGGAGGCCCACCCCTCCACTTT. Protein product: CASSLGDPGGPPLHF.